This T cell receptor (beta chain) was sequenced in a study of T cell responses to AZD1222 COVID-19 vaccine. Whole-study results and caveats: Following two doses of AZD1222, Spike-specific TCR breadth and depth rose. Repertoires were sampled only after the peak T cell response.

The length of the CDR3 is 14 residues. V lost 1 base and J 7 bases, leaving 12 bases between the germline ends. From germline, CDR1 is SGHRS and CDR2 YFSETQ. This clone was counted once. As yet, its antigen is unknown. Produced via immunoSEQ multiplex PCR; TCRdb's table is partial and in-frame only. This table holds about 90,000 clones, more than 75% found once. This TCR came from an adult in good health. This sequence joins TRBV5-1 and TRBJ2-1; D remains ambiguous. The starting material was peripheral blood, obtained on day 0 of MenACWY control vaccination. CDR3 residues: CASSLLTSVNEQFF. The CDR3 bases are TGCGCCAGCAGCTTGCTCACCAGTGTGAATGAGCAGTTCTTC.